The 14 T cell receptor beta chains listed next were all sequenced from one sample in a study of T cells in Graves' hyperthyroidism and ophthalmopathy. What was amplified from RNA transcripts were TCR beta CDR3 regions. When the TCR CDR3 underwent first-round RT-PCR, the HTBI primer set was used. TCRdb reprocessed the multiplex PCR reads with MiXCR, giving one entry per CDR3 protein. The sample yields fewer than 300,000 distinct CDR3 sequences, less than 30% seen once. The specimen was blood. The source is a middle-aged man with Graves' hyperthyroidism that later progressed to Graves' ophthalmopathy.

The J gene is TRBJ1-6, the V gene TRBV6-5, with TRBD1 as a possible D gene (6 bases). V lost 0 bases to trimming and J lost 10 bases, with 16 bases between them. This CDR3 is built from 16 residues. Germline CDR1 reads MNHEY; CDR2 reads SVGAGI. The CDR3 DNA sequence: TGTGCCAGCAGTTACTCCATAGTGTCAGGGGTCTCACCCCTCCACTTT. It yields the protein CASSYSIVSGVSPLHF.

The chain is built from TRBV28 and TRBJ1-1; D is possibly TRBD1 (5 bases). The V end was cut by 6 bases, the J end by 3 bases, with 14 bases between. The CDR3 is 14 amino acids. Per germline, CDR1 MDHEN and CDR2 SYDVKM. This chain's CDR3 is CASRPGLEYTEAFF. The CDR3 region has the DNA TGTGCCAGCAGGCCGGGGCTGGAGTACACTGAAGCTTTCTTT. The full variable domain, completed using reference TRBV28 and TRBJ1-1, is DVKVTQSSRYLVKRTGEKVFLECVQDMDHENMFWYRQDPGLGLRLIYFSYDVKMKEKGDIPEGYSVSREKKERFSLILESASTNQTSMYLCASRPGLEYTEAFFGQGTRLTVV.

This clonotype appeared many times. The rearrangement joins TRBV7-2 to TRBJ2-7; no firm D call. CDR3 length: 11 amino acids. With 6 bases removed from V and 6 bases from J, the gap between germline ends came to 9 bases. Germline CDR1 SGHTA, CDR2 FQGNSA. CDR3 coding DNA: TGTGCCAGCAGTCCCGGGTCCGAGCAGTACTTC. Encoded protein: CASSPGSEQYF.

This clonotype was counted many times. V gene TRBV5-5 combines with J gene TRBJ1-1; D remains ambiguous. Germline V gene sequence: CDR1 SGHKS, CDR2 YYEKEE (reference sequence). Trimming cost V 1 base and J 1 base, with 8 bases left between them. This CDR3 spans 14 amino acids. Here the CDR3 reads CASSLSPANTEAFF. Written as DNA, the CDR3 is TGTGCCAGCAGCTTGAGTCCCGCGAACACTGAAGCTTTCTTT.

V usage is TRBV12-3 or TRBV12-4 and J usage is TRBJ1-3; 9 bases match TRBD1. V trimming: 9 bases; J trimming: 2 bases; junction bases outside the gene matches: 5. The CDR3 covers 14 residues. CDR3 nucleotides: TGTGCCAGTGGACGGACAGGGGCTGGAAACACCATATATTTT. It is translated as CASGRTGAGNTIYF.

The sample holds many counts of this clonotype. The chain uses TRBV4-2 and TRBJ2-5; possible D gene TRBD1, 6 bases. This CDR3 spans 13 amino acids. Trimming stripped 0 bases from V and 10 bases from J, with 12 bases between. Per germline, CDR1 LGHNA and CDR2 YNFKEQ. CDR3 DNA: TGTGCCAGCAGCCAAGAGCACAGGGAAGGCCAGTACTTC. This translates into CASSQEHREGQYF.

This clonotype was found many times. V is TRBV29-1 and J is TRBJ2-7; a possible D gene is TRBD1 (5 bases). In germline, CDR1 is SQVTM, CDR2 ANQGSEA. The V end lost 6 bases, the J end lost 4 bases, and 13 bases lay between the germline ends. The CDR3 sequence is 12 residues long. CDR3 coding DNA: TGCAGCGTCCTGACAGAGTCTTACGAGCAGTACTTC. The encoded protein is CSVLTESYEQYF.

A few counts support this clonotype. This rearrangement joins TRBV6-5 to TRBJ1-2; 9 nucleotides match TRBD1. The V and J ends lost 4 bases and 10 bases, in that order; junction bases with no gene match: 7. The germline V gene has CDR1 MNHEY and CDR2 SVGAGI. The CDR3 totals 13 residues. The DNA of the CDR3 is TGTGCCAGCAGTTTAGGACAGGGGAGGGACTACACCTTC. Translating gives CASSLGQGRDYTF.

The chain recombines TRBV28 with TRBJ2-5; 15 bases fit TRBD2. CDR3 length: 15 amino acids. V shed 5 bases, J shed 5 bases, and the junction held 3 bases outside the gene matches. Germline lookup yields CDR1 MDHEN and CDR2 SYDVKM. This chain's CDR3 is CASSHGLAGGETQYF. The CDR3 nucleotides are TGTGCCAGCAGTCATGGACTAGCGGGAGGGGAGACCCAGTACTTC.

This clonotype has a single count. V gene TRBV12-3 or TRBV12-4 combines with J gene TRBJ1-2, with 10 bases that match TRBD1. This CDR3 has 15 residues. Germline trimming cut 6 bases from V and 8 bases from J; bases unmatched to any gene: 12. CDR3 DNA sequence: TGTGCCAGCAGCTTTTCTCAGGGACAGGGGTACGGCTACACCTTC. This gives the protein CASSFSQGQGYGYTF.

The table lists this clonotype with many counts. The chain links TRBV27 to TRBJ1-5; the D is unclear. Trimming removed 6 bases at V and 0 bases at J, with 12 bases between. The length of the CDR3 is 15 residues. CDR1 MNHEY and CDR2 SMNVEV come from the germline V gene (reference sequence). CDR3 DNA sequence: TGTGCCAGCAGGCCTAGGACGGCTAGCAATCAGCCCCAGCATTTT. Amino acid sequence: CASRPRTASNQPQHF.

V and J are TRBV19 and TRBJ2-5, with TRBD2 as a possible D gene (6 bases). V gave up 6 bases and J gave up 5 bases, with 16 bases separating them. In germline, CDR1 is LNHDA, CDR2 SQIVND (reference sequence). The CDR3 is 14 residues long. Written as DNA, the CDR3 is TGTGCCAGTAGCGCTTCCCCCGGAGGGGAGACCCAGTACTTC. Translating gives CASSASPGGETQYF. The full variable domain, its missing parts supplied by reference TRBV19 and TRBJ2-5, is DGGITQSPKYLFRKEGQNVTLSCEQNLNHDAMYWYRQDPGQGLRLIYYSQIVNDFQKGDIAEGYSVSREKKESFPLTVTSAQKNPTAFYLCASSASPGGETQYFGPGTRLLVL.

This chain links TRBV30 with TRBJ2-7; 9 bases are a match to TRBD2. The CDR3 covers 12 residues. Trimming cost V 3 bases and J 5 bases; bases outside gene matches: 2. Germline-derived CDR1 and CDR2 are GTSNPN and SVGIG (reference sequence). The CDR3 region is CAWRREGHEQYF. Written as DNA, the CDR3 is TGTGCCTGGAGGCGGGAGGGCCACGAGCAGTACTTC. The variable domain in full, completed from reference TRBV30 and TRBJ2-7, reads SQTIHQWPATLVQPVGSPLSLECTVEGTSNPNLYWYRQAAGRGLQLLFYSVGIGQISSEVPQNLSASRPQDRQFILSSKKLLLSDSGFYLCAWRREGHEQYFGPGTRLTVT.

Remarks on this clonotype: The junction and the germline gene differ at one end; a read error may be behind it. This chain connects TRBV6-2 or TRBV6-3 to TRBJ2-7, with D uncertain. Germline assignment: CDR1 MNHEY and CDR2 SVGEGT. The CDR3 runs 13 residues. The CDR3 nucleotides are TGTGCCAGCAGCATACAGCGTTCCTACGAGCAGCAATTC. It encodes CASSIQRSYEQQF.